These 30 T cell receptor beta chains were all obtained from the same sample, sequenced in a study of beta chain features in type 1 diabetes. Overall study findings and caveats: All four CD4+ subsets of Type 1 diabetes patients contained TCRB CDR3s that were moderately but significantly shorter.

Every bit of the isolated RNA underwent reverse transcription, so sequencing read expressed TCRB transcripts. Some clones are missing from TCRdb's copy, which holds only in-frame ones; the method was immunoSEQ multiplex PCR. This table holds some 350,000 clones, 9.6% found once. These receptors are not linked to any known antigen. Sequences were obtained from central memory CD4+ T cells from blood. These receptors all come from a man aged 30 to 39 with type 1 diabetes.

In the case of this clone: Other nucleotide sequences in the sample specify the same CDR3. The gene calls are TRBV7-2 and TRBJ2-3; the D is unclear. The CDR3 consists of 12 residues. The V and J ends lost 4 bases and 2 bases respectively, with 4 bases between them. Germline V lookup: CDR1 SGHTA, CDR2 FQGNSA. The CDR3 DNA follows: TGTGCCAGCAGCTCTTACACAGATACGCAGTATTTT. This encodes CASSSYTDTQYF.

This clone was seen a handful of times. The genes are TRBV10-3 and TRBJ2-7; D possibly uses TRBD1 or TRBD2 (5 bases each). CDR1 is ENHRY, CDR2 SYGVKD, per germline. The CDR3 loop spans 13 amino acids. V lost 0 bases and J 6 bases, leaving 9 bases between the germline ends. The CDR3 reads CAISESVGGEQYF. CDR3 coding DNA: TGTGCCATCAGTGAGTCGGTTGGGGGCGAGCAGTACTTC.

The sample holds a few counts of this clone. The rearrangement joins TRBV4-2 to TRBJ2-5; D is unclear. CDR1 is LGHNA, CDR2 YNFKEQ, per germline. The CDR3 runs 11 residues. Trimming shortened V by 5 bases and J by 5 bases, and 6 bases separated the two germline ends. DNA of the CDR3: TGTGCCAGCAGCGTTGAGGAGACCCAGTACTTC. It yields the protein CASSVEETQYF.

This clone was counted at least ten times. The chain's CDR3 is CASSFSSSGNTIYF. In nucleotides, the CDR3 is TGTGCCAGCAGTTTTAGTAGCTCTGGAAACACCATATATTTT. The gene calls are TRBV27 and TRBJ1-3; D call uncertain. V dropped 3 bases and J dropped 0 bases, with 6 bases sitting between them. Looked up from germline, CDR1 is MNHEY and CDR2 is SMNVEV (reference sequence). The length of the CDR3 is 14 residues.

V gene TRBV18 combines with J gene TRBJ2-5; 7 bases are shared with TRBD1. The CDR3 sequence is 15 residues long. Per germline, CDR1 KGHSH and CDR2 LQKENI. The trim removed 3 bases at V and 2 bases at J, leaving 6 bases unmatched. The CDR3 DNA follows: TGTGCCAGCTCACCGCCTGGGACAGTGCAAGAGACCCAGTACTTC. This gives the protein CASSPPGTVQETQYF.

The chain uses TRBV28 and TRBJ2-4, with 9 bases aligning to TRBD1. V gave up 4 bases and J gave up 4 bases; unmatched junction bases: 5. This CDR3 region has 15 residues. Per germline, CDR1 MDHEN and CDR2 SYDVKM. The CDR3 coding sequence is TGTGCCAGCAGTTCGTCCGGGACAGGGAAAAACATTCAGTACTTC. Amino acid sequence: CASSSSGTGKNIQYF. Full variable domain (missing parts from reference TRBV28 and TRBJ2-4): DVKVTQSSRYLVKRTGEKVFLECVQDMDHENMFWYRQDPGLGLRLIYFSYDVKMKEKGDIPEGYSVSREKKERFSLILESASTNQTSMYLCASSSSGTGKNIQYFGAGTRLSVL.

This clone was seen more than once but under ten times. The rearrangement links TRBV11-2 to TRBJ1-4; the D is unclear. CDR3 size: 14 residues. Looked up from germline, CDR1 is SGHAT and CDR2 is FQNNGV. The V end was cut by 5 bases, the J end by 0 bases, with 7 bases between. The CDR3 protein is CASSPQSTNEKLFF. The CDR3 DNA reads as TGTGCCAGCAGCCCACAATCAACTAATGAAAAACTGTTTTTT.

This clone has more than one count but fewer than ten. J is TRBJ2-7 and V is TRBV7-2; D is possibly TRBD2 (6 bases). Trimming took off 4 bases at V and 6 bases at J, with 25 bases between the two ends. Germline V gives CDR1 SGHTA, CDR2 FQGNSA. The CDR3 is made up of 17 amino acids. CDR3 sequence reads: CASSSGTHRDLPLEQYF. CDR3 DNA sequence: TGTGCCAGCAGCTCCGGGACTCACCGTGATCTCCCCCTCGAGCAGTACTTC.

The chain combines TRBV19 with TRBJ2-7; 12 nucleotides match TRBD1. J gave up 4 bases and V 5 bases, and 3 bases lay outside the gene matches. The germline CDR1 and CDR2 sequences are LNHDA and SQIVND (reference sequence). The CDR3 runs to 14 residues. The CDR3 loop is CASSLGQGAYEQYF. The CDR3 coding sequence is TGTGCCAGTAGTCTGGGACAGGGGGCTTACGAGCAGTACTTC. The full variable domain, its missing parts supplied by reference TRBV19 and TRBJ2-7, is DGGITQSPKYLFRKEGQNVTLSCEQNLNHDAMYWYRQDPGQGLRLIYYSQIVNDFQKGDIAEGYSVSREKKESFPLTVTSAQKNPTAFYLCASSLGQGAYEQYFGPGTRLTVT.

This clone was seen a few times. The V gene is TRBV27, the J gene TRBJ2-5, with 8 positions matching TRBD1. V lost 5 bases and J lost 6; bases outside the gene matches: 11. Germline-derived CDR1 and CDR2 are MNHEY and SMNVEV (reference sequence). This CDR3 comprises 15 residues. CDR3 sequence (DNA): TGTGCCAGCAGTCCCTCTGCAGGGGGCATCAAGACCCAGTACTTC. Its protein is CASSPSAGGIKTQYF.

This chain uses TRBV11-2 with TRBJ2-3; possible D gene TRBD1, 5 bases. The CDR3 spans 12 residues. The V end lost 4 bases, the J end lost 7 bases, and 9 bases lay between the germline ends. Germline values: CDR1 SGHAT, CDR2 FQNNGV. The CDR3 nucleotides read TGTGCCAGCAGCTATGGGGCCTATACGCAGTATTTT. Its protein is CASSYGAYTQYF.

This clone was observed a few times. The chain uses TRBV10-3 and TRBJ2-1; 8 nucleotides agree with TRBD2. V shed 7 bases, J shed 6 bases, and the junction held 11 bases outside the gene matches. This CDR3 is built from 15 residues. From germline, CDR1 is ENHRY and CDR2 SYGVKD. The CDR3 protein is CAIKDSGSRGNEQFF. The CDR3 nucleotides read TGTGCCATCAAGGACAGCGGGAGTCGGGGCAATGAGCAGTTCTTC.

This clone came up a few times. The genes are TRBV6-5 and TRBJ2-7; TRBD1 matches 9 bases. Germline V gives CDR1 MNHEY, CDR2 SVGAGI. The CDR3 covers 14 residues. V dropped 6 bases and J dropped 2; count of bases not matched to a gene: 5. For the CDR3, the DNA is TGTGCCAGCAGATTAGGACAGGGGACCTACGAGCAGTACTTC. It specifies CASRLGQGTYEQYF.

This clone was observed at least ten times. The V call is TRBV28, the J call TRBJ2-5; D is tentatively TRBD1 or TRBD2 (5 bases each). With 6 bases removed from V and 1 base from J, the gap between germline ends came to 12 bases. The CDR3 is 14 amino acids. CDR1 is MDHEN, CDR2 SYDVKM, per germline. CDR3 amino acids: CASSSGPSQETQYF. CDR3 in DNA: TGTGCCAGCAGCTCGGGGCCTTCCCAAGAGACCCAGTACTTC. The full variable domain, in which reference TRBV28 and TRBJ2-5 provide the parts outside the CDR3, is DVKVTQSSRYLVKRTGEKVFLECVQDMDHENMFWYRQDPGLGLRLIYFSYDVKMKEKGDIPEGYSVSREKKERFSLILESASTNQTSMYLCASSSGPSQETQYFGPGTRLLVL.

The rearrangement joins TRBV14 to TRBJ2-1, with D possibly being TRBD2 (6 bases). Deletions cut 6 bases from V and 4 bases from J, with 13 bases between. CDR1 and CDR2 from the germline V gene are SGHDN and FVKESK. The CDR3 is made up of 14 amino acids. CDR3 protein: CASSGGGKYNEQFF. CDR3 coding DNA: TGTGCCAGCAGTGGAGGCGGGAAATACAATGAGCAGTTCTTC. The whole variable domain, remainder taken from reference TRBV14 and TRBJ2-1, is EAGVTQFPSHSVIEKGQTVTLRCDPISGHDNLYWYRRVMGKEIKFLLHFVKESKQDESGMPNNRFLAERTGGTYSTLKVQPAELEDSGVYFCASSGGGKYNEQFFGPGTRLTVL.

This chain uses TRBV19 with TRBJ1-2; TRBD1 matches at 7 bases. J lost 4 bases, V lost 3 bases, and 5 bases had no gene match. The CDR3 sequence is 14 residues long. The V gene's germline CDR1 is LNHDA and CDR2 SQIVND (reference sequence). This chain's CDR3 is CASSIRDSFYGYTF. The CDR3 nucleotides are TGTGCCAGTAGTATCCGGGACAGCTTCTATGGCTACACCTTC.

This CDR3 is CASSMGSAGTGELFF. In DNA form, the CDR3 reads TGTGCCAGTAGTATGGGTAGCGCGGGAACCGGGGAGCTGTTTTTT. V is TRBV19 and J is TRBJ2-2; maybe TRBD2 (6 bases). The germline V and J ends were trimmed by 3 bases and 5 bases, with 13 bases remaining between them. The germline V gene encodes CDR1 LNHDA and CDR2 SQIVND (reference sequence). This CDR3 comprises 15 residues.

This clone has a handful of counts. The chain combines TRBV4-2 with TRBJ2-7, with TRBD1 identical over 10 bases. Trimming took 1 base from V and 1 from J; bases not matched to a gene: 7. CDR3 size: 17 residues. Germline assignment: CDR1 LGHNA and CDR2 YNFKEQ. The CDR3 loop reads CASSQGLDRGESYEQYF. In DNA form, the CDR3 reads TGTGCCAGCAGCCAAGGCCTGGACAGGGGGGAATCCTACGAGCAGTACTTC.

This clone was seen more than once but under ten times. J is TRBJ2-3 and V is TRBV30; D uncertain. The V gene lost 0 bases and the J gene lost 0 bases, with 4 bases spanning the gap. The CDR3 sequence is 13 residues long. CDR1 and CDR2 from the germline V gene are GTSNPN and SVGIG (reference sequence). For the CDR3, the DNA is TGTGCCTGGAGTGTAAGAAGCACAGATACGCAGTATTTT. Translated, it gives CAWSVRSTDTQYF. Looking up the rest from reference TRBV30 and TRBJ2-3 gives the full variable domain: SQTIHQWPATLVQPVGSPLSLECTVEGTSNPNLYWYRQAAGRGLQLLFYSVGIGQISSEVPQNLSASRPQDRQFILSSKKLLLSDSGFYLCAWSVRSTDTQYFGPGTRLTVL.

This clone occurred a few times. This chain uses TRBV10-3 with TRBJ1-1, with a possible D match to TRBD1 (5 bases). Per the germline V gene, CDR1 is ENHRY and CDR2 is SYGVKD. The CDR3 runs 13 residues. The V gene lost 4 bases and the J gene lost 1 base, with 7 bases spanning the gap. The CDR3 DNA reads as TGTGCCATCAGTGCCCAGGGGAACACTGAAGCTTTCTTT. Translated: CAISAQGNTEAFF.

Many counts were recorded for this clone. Other DNA sequences within the sample encode an identical CDR3. The chain has TRBV27 and TRBJ2-6; D not resolved. Germline V gene lookup returns CDR1 MNHEY and CDR2 SMNVEV (reference sequence). With 3 bases removed from V and 1 base from J, the gap between germline ends came to 1 base. The CDR3 length is 13 residues. CDR3: CASSLSGANVLTF. CDR3 DNA: TGTGCCAGCAGTTTGTCTGGGGCCAACGTCCTGACTTTC.

The rearrangement uses TRBV4-2 and TRBJ2-3, with TRBD2 identical over 8 bases. Germline CDR1 LGHNA, CDR2 YNFKEQ. The CDR3 has 15 amino acids. The ends lost 3 bases at V and 4 bases at J; junction bases unmatched: 6. The DNA of the CDR3 is TGTGCCAGCAGCCATGCGGGAGGACACGCAGATACGCAGTATTTT. Translating it yields CASSHAGGHADTQYF.

This clone was detected many times. The rearrangement uses TRBV10-3 and TRBJ2-7; 15 bases map to TRBD2. Germline V gene data show CDR1 as ENHRY and CDR2 as SYGVKD. V gave up 5 bases and J gave up 2 bases; unmatched junction bases: 16. CDR3 size: 20 residues. Here the CDR3 DNA reads TGTGCCATCAGTCCAAATACGGGACTAGCGGGAGGCCGCATTCCCTACGAGCAGTACTTC. This translates into CAISPNTGLAGGRIPYEQYF.

This clone was seen only a few times. The CDR3 here is CASRTSGSNEQFF. DNA of the CDR3: TGTGCCAGTAGGACTAGCGGGAGCAATGAGCAGTTCTTC. The J gene is TRBJ2-1, the V gene TRBV28; 13 bases are a match to TRBD2. CDR3 size: 13 residues. Per germline, CDR1 MDHEN and CDR2 SYDVKM. Trimming cost V 9 bases and J 6 bases; bases outside gene matches: 2.

The chain uses TRBV12-5 and TRBJ2-5; D possibly matches TRBD1 or TRBD2 (5 bases each). Germline V lookup: CDR1 LGHNT, CDR2 FRNRAP. V lost 5 bases to trimming and J lost 4 bases, with 17 bases between them. There are 15 residues in the CDR3. CDR3 in DNA: TGTGCTAGTGGTCTAGACGGGGCGGCAGCAGAGACCCAGTACTTC. Amino acids: CASGLDGAAAETQYF.

This clone was detected only a few times. The chain combines TRBV4-1 with TRBJ1-6, with 9 bases identical to TRBD1. Germline lookup yields CDR1 MGHRA and CDR2 YSYEKL. This CDR3 region has 15 residues. Losses at the gene ends were 4 bases for V and 8 bases for J; bases not matched to a gene: 6. This chain's CDR3 is CASSRQGQGYSPLHF. The CDR3 coding sequence is TGCGCCAGCAGCCGACAGGGACAGGGCTATTCACCCCTCCACTTT.

Only a few counts were recorded for this clone. The rearrangement joins TRBV7-2 to TRBJ2-7; D is possibly TRBD1 or TRBD2 (5 bases each). The CDR3 is 14 amino acids. Trimming cost V 6 bases and J 3 bases, with 15 bases left between them. Germline lookup yields CDR1 SGHTA and CDR2 FQGNSA. DNA for the CDR3: TGTGCCAGCAGTCCCTGGACACGGGACTACGAGCAGTACTTC. Translating it yields CASSPWTRDYEQYF.

This clone was seen a few times. The chain is built from TRBV14 and TRBJ2-7; 8 bases fit TRBD2. The V segment lost 1 base and the J segment 3 bases; nucleotides outside the gene matches: 8. Germline CDR1 SGHDN, CDR2 FVKESK. This CDR3 region has 16 residues. The CDR3 loop reads CASSQVAGGPYYEQYF. The CDR3 DNA sequence: TGTGCCAGCAGCCAAGTGGCGGGAGGACCCTACTACGAGCAGTACTTC.

This clone occurred a few times. J is TRBJ1-5 and V is TRBV18; D gene ambiguous. This CDR3 has 13 residues. Trimming shortened V by 3 bases and J by 5 bases, and 8 bases separated the two germline ends. Germline CDR1 and CDR2: KGHSH and LQKENI. In nucleotides, the CDR3 is TGTGCCAGCTCACCTTCGACGGATCAGCCCCAGCATTTT. This gives the protein CASSPSTDQPQHF.

There are a few counts of this clone. This CDR3 is also generated by other DNA sequences in the sample. The CDR3 is CASSLYESNYGYTF. CDR3 nucleotides: TGCGCCAGCAGCTTGTATGAGTCTAACTATGGCTACACCTTC. This chain uses TRBV5-1 with TRBJ1-2; D unresolved. The V end lost 1 base, the J end lost 0 bases, and 7 bases lay between the germline ends. The CDR3 totals 14 residues. CDR1 SGHRS and CDR2 YFSETQ come from the germline V gene.